The 8 T cell receptor beta chains in this list originate from one sample, sequenced in a study of blood T cells in healthy people across ages. A sample-barcoded 5' primer and a J-beta primer mix were used in a second PCR of roughly 7 to 11 cycles. TCRdb fed the 5' RACE reads into MiXCR, producing one record per CDR3 protein. This sample has roughly 800,000 distinct CDR3 sequences, with 50% to 65% found just once. Source material: blood. The source is a man older than 75 in good health.

The chain recombines TRBV20-1 with TRBJ2-3; 8 nucleotides line up with TRBD2. CDR3 length equals 15 residues. V shed 6 bases and J 2 bases; nucleotides not matched to a gene: 10. The germline gives CDR1 DFQATT, CDR2 SNEGSKA (reference sequence). CDR3 amino acids: CSAARIAGHTDTQYF. In DNA, the CDR3 is TGCAGTGCCGCGAGGATAGCGGGGCACACAGATACGCAGTATTTT.

The V gene is TRBV29-1, the J gene TRBJ1-2, with D unclear. V lost 5 bases, J lost 11 bases, and 15 bases lay in between. The CDR3 consists of 11 residues. Germline loops: CDR1 SQVTM, CDR2 ANQGSEA. In DNA form, the CDR3 reads TGCAGCGTTAGGATAGGGCCATGGTACACCTTC. Its translation is CSVRIGPWYTF. The full variable domain, completed using reference TRBV29-1 and TRBJ1-2, is SAVISQKPSRDICQRGTSLTIQCQVDSQVTMMFWYRQQPGQSLTLIATANQGSEATYESGFVIDKFPISRPNLTFSTLTVSNMSPEDSSIYLCSVRIGPWYTFGSGTRLTVV.

CDR3 loop: CAWSATSGRETQYF. The CDR3 DNA is TGTGCCTGGAGCGCGACTAGTGGGAGGGAGACCCAGTACTTC. The chain couples TRBV30 to TRBJ2-7; D perhaps matches TRBD2 (6 bases). TRBJ2-5 matches the DNA end more closely, so the J call is doubtful. Germline values: CDR1 GTSNPN, CDR2 SVGIG (reference sequence). The CDR3 extends over 14 amino acids.

This clonotype turned up a few times. The chain joins TRBV15 to TRBJ2-2, with 10 bases that match TRBD1. The CDR3 extends over 15 amino acids. Germline CDR1 and CDR2: LNHNV and YYDKDF (reference sequence). V lost 4 bases and J lost 5; bases outside the gene matches: 4. The CDR3 sequence is CATSKTGGNTGELFF. The CDR3, as DNA: TGTGCCACCAGCAAGACAGGGGGCAATACCGGGGAGCTGTTTTTT.

The chain is built from TRBV10-3 and TRBJ2-7, with D maybe TRBD2 (6 bases). The germline V gene encodes CDR1 ENHRY and CDR2 SYGVKD. This CDR3 is built from 13 residues. V lost 10 bases to trimming and J lost 4 bases, with 17 bases between them. The CDR3 DNA sequence: TGTGCCAGCACCGGGACTTCCGAATACGAGCAGTACTTC. Its protein is CASTGTSEYEQYF.

This clonotype has more than one count but fewer than ten. J is TRBJ2-1 and V is TRBV7-9; 11 nucleotides agree with TRBD1. CDR3 length: 11 amino acids. V was pared by 5 bases and J by 14 bases, with 2 bases of the junction left unmatched. Germline assignment: CDR1 SEHNR and CDR2 FQNEAQ (reference sequence). The CDR3, as DNA: TGTGCCAGCAGCCAGGGACAGGGGGAGTTCTTC. This codes for CASSQGQGEFF.

This clonotype was observed a few times. This chain links TRBV2 with TRBJ2-1, with D tentatively TRBD1 or TRBD2 (5 bases each). Looked up from germline, CDR1 is SNHLY and CDR2 is FYNNEI. CDR3 length: 16 residues. V lost 3 bases and J 1 base, leaving 13 bases between the germline ends. In DNA form, the CDR3 reads TGTGCCAGCAGTGAGGGGGACCAGCCATCCTACAATGAGCAGTTCTTC. It encodes CASSEGDQPSYNEQFF.

The chain recombines TRBV29-1 with TRBJ2-1; 15 positions match TRBD2. TRBJ2-7 matches the DNA end more closely, so the J call is doubtful. The CDR3 totals 18 residues. Germline loops: CDR1 SQVTM, CDR2 ANQGSEA. CDR3 nucleotides: TGCAGCGCTGAGGGACTAGCGGGAGGACAGGGCTCCTACAATGAGCAGTACTTC. Translated, it gives CSAEGLAGGQGSYNEQYF.